The clone carrying this TCR beta chain was counted at least ten times. The antigen is unknown. V was clipped by 6 bases and J by 4 bases, with 10 bases between them. The V gene's germline CDR1 is MNHEY and CDR2 SMNVEV (reference sequence). The CDR3 is 13 residues long. This sample stems from a study of early T cells in non-severe SARS-CoV-2 infection. Background on the study: Sequencing of bulk RNA from unsorted whole blood was done, without chain pairing.

Study results and limitations: Missing private and CD4 specificities, VDJdb matching favored anti-spike CD8 responses.

Individual cDNA molecules were tagged with unique molecular identifiers. Via MiXCR, TCRdb re-called the 5' RACE reads, giving one row per CDR3 protein. The sample lists 80,000 to 95,000 distinct CDR3 sequences; about 12% were seen once. Source material: whole blood. This chain uses TRBV27 with TRBJ1-5, with D possibly matching TRBD1 (5 bases). The receptor was derived from an adult who was a healthcare worker with PCR-confirmed SARS-CoV-2 infection or an uninfected control (not recorded which). In DNA form, the CDR3 reads TGTGCCAGCAGGGGGGACCGGAATCAGCCCCAGCATTTT. It translates to CASRGDRNQPQHF.